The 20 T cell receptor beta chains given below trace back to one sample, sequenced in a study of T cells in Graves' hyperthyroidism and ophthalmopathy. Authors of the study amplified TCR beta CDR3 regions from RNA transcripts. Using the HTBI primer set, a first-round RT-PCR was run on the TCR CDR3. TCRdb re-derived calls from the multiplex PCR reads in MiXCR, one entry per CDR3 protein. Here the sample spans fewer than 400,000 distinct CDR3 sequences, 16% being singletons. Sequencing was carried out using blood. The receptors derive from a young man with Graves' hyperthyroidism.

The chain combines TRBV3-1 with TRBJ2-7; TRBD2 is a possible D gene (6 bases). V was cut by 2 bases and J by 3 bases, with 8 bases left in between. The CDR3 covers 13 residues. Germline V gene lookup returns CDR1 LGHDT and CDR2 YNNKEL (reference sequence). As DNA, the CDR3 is TGTGCCAGCAGCCAAACTAGCAGCTACGAGCAGTACTTC. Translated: CASSQTSSYEQYF.

Here the CDR3 DNA reads TGCGCCAGCAGCGGCGGACTAGCGGGAGACAATGAGCAGTTCTTC. The encoded protein is CASSGGLAGDNEQFF. This rearrangement joins TRBV5-1 to TRBJ2-1; 13 positions agree with TRBD2. The CDR3 has 15 amino acids. Germline CDR1 SGHRS, CDR2 YFSETQ. The V gene end was trimmed by 4 bases and the J gene end by 5 bases; junction bases not matched to a gene: 3.

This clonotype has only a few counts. The CDR3 reads CASSPWGAIQETQYF. The CDR3 nucleotides read TGTGCCAGCAGTCCCTGGGGGGCCATCCAAGAGACCCAGTACTTC. This chain uses TRBV6-1 with TRBJ2-5; either TRBD1 or TRBD2 may supply D (6 bases each). Trimming shortened V by 5 bases and J by 1 base, and 14 bases separated the two germline ends. Germline CDR1 reads MNHNS; CDR2 reads SASEGT. This CDR3 has 15 amino acids.

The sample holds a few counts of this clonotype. CDR3 nucleotides: TGTGCCAGCAGCCGTCCGCATGGGGAGCAGTACTTC. It translates to CASSRPHGEQYF. The chain joins TRBV3-1 to TRBJ2-7, with D unresolved. Trimming shortened V by 4 bases and J by 7 bases, and 11 bases separated the two germline ends. The CDR3 is 12 amino acids. Germline-derived CDR1 and CDR2 are LGHDT and YNNKEL (reference sequence).

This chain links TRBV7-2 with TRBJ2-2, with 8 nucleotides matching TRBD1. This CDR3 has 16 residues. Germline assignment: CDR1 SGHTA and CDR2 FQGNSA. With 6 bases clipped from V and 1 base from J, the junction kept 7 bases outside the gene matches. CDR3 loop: CASRSTGGMNTGELFF. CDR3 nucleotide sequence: TGTGCCAGCAGATCTACAGGGGGTATGAACACCGGGGAGCTGTTTTTT. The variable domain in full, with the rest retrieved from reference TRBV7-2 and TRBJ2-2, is GAGVSQSPSNKVTEKGKDVELRCDPISGHTALYWYRQSLGQGLEFLIYFQGNSAPDKSGLPSDRFSAERTGGSVSTLTIQRTQQEDSAVYLCASRSTGGMNTGELFFGEGSRLTVL.

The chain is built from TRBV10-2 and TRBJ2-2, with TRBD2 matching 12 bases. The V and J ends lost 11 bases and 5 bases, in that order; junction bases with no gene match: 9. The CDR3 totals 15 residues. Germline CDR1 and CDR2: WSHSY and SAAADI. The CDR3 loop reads CACGLAGRGTGELFF. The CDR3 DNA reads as TGCGCCTGCGGACTAGCGGGAAGGGGGACCGGGGAGCTGTTTTTT.

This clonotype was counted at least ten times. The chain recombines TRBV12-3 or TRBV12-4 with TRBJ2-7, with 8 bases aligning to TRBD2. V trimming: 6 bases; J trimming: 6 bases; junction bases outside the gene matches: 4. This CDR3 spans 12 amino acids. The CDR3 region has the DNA TGTGCCAGCAGGTCGGGGGGGGGCGAGCAGTACTTC. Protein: CASRSGGGEQYF.

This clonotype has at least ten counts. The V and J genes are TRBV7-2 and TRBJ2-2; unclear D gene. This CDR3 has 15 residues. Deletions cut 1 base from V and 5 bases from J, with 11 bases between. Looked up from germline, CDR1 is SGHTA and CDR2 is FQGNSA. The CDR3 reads CASSLEMAVTGELFF. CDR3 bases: TGTGCCAGCAGCTTAGAAATGGCGGTTACCGGGGAGCTGTTTTTT. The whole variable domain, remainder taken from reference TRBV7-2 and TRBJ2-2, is GAGVSQSPSNKVTEKGKDVELRCDPISGHTALYWYRQSLGQGLEFLIYFQGNSAPDKSGLPSDRFSAERTGGSVSTLTIQRTQQEDSAVYLCASSLEMAVTGELFFGEGSRLTVL.

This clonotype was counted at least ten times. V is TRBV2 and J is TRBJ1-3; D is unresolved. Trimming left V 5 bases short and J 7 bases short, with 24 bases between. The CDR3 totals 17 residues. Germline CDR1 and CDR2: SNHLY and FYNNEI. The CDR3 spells CASSRRPGDSVGNTIYF. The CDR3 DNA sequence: TGTGCCAGCAGTAGGAGGCCGGGAGATTCCGTCGGGAACACCATATATTTT.

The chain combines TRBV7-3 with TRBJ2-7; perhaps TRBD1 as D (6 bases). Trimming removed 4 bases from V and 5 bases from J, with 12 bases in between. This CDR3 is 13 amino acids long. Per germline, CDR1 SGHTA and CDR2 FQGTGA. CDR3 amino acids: CASSSEQGNEQYF. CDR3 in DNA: TGTGCCAGCAGCTCCGAACAGGGAAACGAGCAGTACTTC.

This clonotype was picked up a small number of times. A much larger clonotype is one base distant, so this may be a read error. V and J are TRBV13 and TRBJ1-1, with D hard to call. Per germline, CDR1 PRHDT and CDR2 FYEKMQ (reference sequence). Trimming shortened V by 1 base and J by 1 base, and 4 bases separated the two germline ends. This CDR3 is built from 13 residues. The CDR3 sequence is CASSLDKNTEAFF. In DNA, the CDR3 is TGTGCCAGCAGCTTAGACAAGAACACTGAAGCTTTCTTT.

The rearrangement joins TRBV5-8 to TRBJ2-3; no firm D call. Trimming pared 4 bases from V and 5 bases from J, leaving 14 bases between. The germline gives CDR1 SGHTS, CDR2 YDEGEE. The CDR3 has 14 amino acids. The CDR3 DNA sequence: TGTGCCAGCAGCCGAATAGTTAATGGAGATACGCAGTATTTT. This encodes CASSRIVNGDTQYF.

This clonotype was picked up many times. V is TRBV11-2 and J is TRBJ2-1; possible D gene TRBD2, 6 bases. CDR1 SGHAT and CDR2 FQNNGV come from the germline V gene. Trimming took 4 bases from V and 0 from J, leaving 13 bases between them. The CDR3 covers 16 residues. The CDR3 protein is CASSYLAESSYNEQFF. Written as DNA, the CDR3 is TGTGCCAGCAGCTACTTAGCGGAAAGCTCCTACAATGAGCAGTTCTTC.

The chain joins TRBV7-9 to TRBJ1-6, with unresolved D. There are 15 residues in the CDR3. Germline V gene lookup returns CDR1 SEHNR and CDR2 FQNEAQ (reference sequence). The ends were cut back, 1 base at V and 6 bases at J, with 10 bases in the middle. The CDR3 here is CASSLGQQPNSPLHF. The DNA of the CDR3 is TGTGCCAGCAGCTTAGGTCAACAGCCTAATTCACCCCTCCACTTT.

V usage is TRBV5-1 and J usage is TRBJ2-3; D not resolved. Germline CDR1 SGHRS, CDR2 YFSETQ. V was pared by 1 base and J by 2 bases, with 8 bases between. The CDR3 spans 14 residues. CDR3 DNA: TGCGCCAGCAGCTTGCCTTTACTCACAGATACGCAGTATTTT. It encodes CASSLPLLTDTQYF. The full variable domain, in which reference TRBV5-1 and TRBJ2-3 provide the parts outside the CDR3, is KAGVTQTPRYLIKTRGQQVTLSCSPISGHRSVSWYQQTPGQGLQFLFEYFSETQRNKGNFPGRFSGRQFSNSRSEMNVSTLELGDSALYLCASSLPLLTDTQYFGPGTRLTVL.

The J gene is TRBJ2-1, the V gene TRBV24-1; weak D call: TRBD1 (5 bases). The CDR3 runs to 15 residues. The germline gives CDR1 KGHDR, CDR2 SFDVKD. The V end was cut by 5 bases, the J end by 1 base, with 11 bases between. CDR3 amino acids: CATSARVHSYNEQFF. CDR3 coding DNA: TGTGCCACCAGTGCCAGGGTCCATTCCTACAATGAGCAGTTCTTC.

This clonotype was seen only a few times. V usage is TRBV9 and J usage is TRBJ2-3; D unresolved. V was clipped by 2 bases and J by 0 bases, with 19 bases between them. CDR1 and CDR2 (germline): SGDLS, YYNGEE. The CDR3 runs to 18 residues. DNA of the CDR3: TGTGCCAGCAGCGTCCGTTTTAAAGATGACCATAGCACAGATACGCAGTATTTT. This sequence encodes CASSVRFKDDHSTDTQYF.

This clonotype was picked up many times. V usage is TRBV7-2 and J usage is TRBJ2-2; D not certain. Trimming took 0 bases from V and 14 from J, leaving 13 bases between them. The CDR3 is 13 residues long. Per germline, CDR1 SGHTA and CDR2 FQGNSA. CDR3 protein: CASSLAVASQLFF. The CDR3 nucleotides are TGTGCCAGCAGCTTAGCGGTAGCTAGTCAACTGTTTTTT.

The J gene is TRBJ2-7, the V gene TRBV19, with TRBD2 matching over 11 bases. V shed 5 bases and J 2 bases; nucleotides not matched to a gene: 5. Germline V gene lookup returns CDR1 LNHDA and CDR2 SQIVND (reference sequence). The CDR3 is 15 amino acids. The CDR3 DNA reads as TGTGCCAGTAGTTCGACTAGCGGGATCACCTACGAGCAGTACTTC. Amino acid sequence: CASSSTSGITYEQYF.

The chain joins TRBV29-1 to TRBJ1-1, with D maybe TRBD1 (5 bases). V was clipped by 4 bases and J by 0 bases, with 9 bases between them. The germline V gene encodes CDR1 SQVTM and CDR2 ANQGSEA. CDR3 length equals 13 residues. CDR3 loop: CSVGIQVNTEAFF. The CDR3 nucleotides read TGCAGCGTTGGAATACAGGTGAACACTGAAGCTTTCTTT.